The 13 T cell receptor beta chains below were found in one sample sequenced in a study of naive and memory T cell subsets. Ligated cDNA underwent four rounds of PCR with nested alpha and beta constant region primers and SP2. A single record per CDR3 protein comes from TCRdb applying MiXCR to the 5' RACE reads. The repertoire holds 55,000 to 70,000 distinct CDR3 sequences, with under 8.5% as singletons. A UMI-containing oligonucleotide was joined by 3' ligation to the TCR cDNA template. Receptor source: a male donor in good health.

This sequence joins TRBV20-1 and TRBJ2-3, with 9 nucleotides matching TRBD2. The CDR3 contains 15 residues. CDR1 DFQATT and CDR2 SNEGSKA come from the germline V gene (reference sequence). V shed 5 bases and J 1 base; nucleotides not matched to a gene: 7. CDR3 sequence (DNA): TGCAGTGCTTGGATGCGGGAGGGTGGCACAGATACGCAGTATTTT. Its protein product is CSAWMREGGTDTQYF.

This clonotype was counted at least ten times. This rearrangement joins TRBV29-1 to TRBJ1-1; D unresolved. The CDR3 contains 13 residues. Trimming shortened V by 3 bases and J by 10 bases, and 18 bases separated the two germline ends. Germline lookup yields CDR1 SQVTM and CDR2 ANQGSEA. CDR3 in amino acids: CSVEERDGRRAFF. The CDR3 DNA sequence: TGCAGCGTTGAGGAAAGGGATGGCAGGCGAGCTTTCTTT.

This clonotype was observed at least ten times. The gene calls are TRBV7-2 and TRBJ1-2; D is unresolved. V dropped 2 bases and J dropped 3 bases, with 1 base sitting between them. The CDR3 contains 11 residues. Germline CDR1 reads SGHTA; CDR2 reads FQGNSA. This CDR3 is CASSLHYGYTF. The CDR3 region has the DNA TGTGCCAGCAGCTTACACTATGGCTACACCTTC.

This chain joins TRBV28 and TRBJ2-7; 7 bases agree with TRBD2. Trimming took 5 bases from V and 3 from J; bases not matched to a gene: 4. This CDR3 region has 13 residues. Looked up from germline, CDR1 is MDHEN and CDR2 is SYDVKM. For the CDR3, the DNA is TGTGCCAGCAGTCCTAGCGGAGACTACGAGCAGTACTTC. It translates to CASSPSGDYEQYF.

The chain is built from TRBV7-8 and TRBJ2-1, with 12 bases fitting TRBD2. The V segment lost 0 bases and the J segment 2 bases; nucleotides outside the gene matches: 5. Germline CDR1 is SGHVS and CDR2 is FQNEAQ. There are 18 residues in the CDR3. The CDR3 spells CASSLAASGGVTYNEQFF. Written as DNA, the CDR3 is TGTGCCAGCAGCTTAGCAGCTAGCGGGGGGGTGACCTACAATGAGCAGTTCTTC. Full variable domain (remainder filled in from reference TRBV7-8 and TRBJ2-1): GAGVSQSPRYKVAKRGQDVALRCDPISGHVSLFWYQQALGQGPEFLTYFQNEAQLDKSGLPSDRFFAERPEGSVSTLKIQRTQQEDSAVYLCASSLAASGGVTYNEQFFGPGTRLTVL.

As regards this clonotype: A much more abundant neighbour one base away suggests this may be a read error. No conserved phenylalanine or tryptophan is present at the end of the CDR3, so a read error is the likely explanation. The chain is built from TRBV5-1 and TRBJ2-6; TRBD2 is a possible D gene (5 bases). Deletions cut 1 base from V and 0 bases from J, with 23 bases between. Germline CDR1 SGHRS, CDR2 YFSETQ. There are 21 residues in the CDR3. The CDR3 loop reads CASSLTASRGIKYSGANVLTL. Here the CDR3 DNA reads TGCGCCAGCAGCTTGACCGCCTCGAGAGGGATCAAATACTCTGGGGCCAACGTCCTGACTCTC.

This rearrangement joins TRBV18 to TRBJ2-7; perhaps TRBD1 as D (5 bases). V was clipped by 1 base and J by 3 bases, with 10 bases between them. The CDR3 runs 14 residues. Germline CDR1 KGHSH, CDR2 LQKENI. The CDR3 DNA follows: TGTGCCAGCTCACCACGGACAATGGGCTACGAGCAGTACTTC. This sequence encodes CASSPRTMGYEQYF.

The CDR3 protein is CASSEGQGVIKPQHF. CDR3 nucleotides: TGCGCCAGCAGTGAGGGCCAGGGGGTAATTAAGCCCCAGCATTTT. The chain carries TRBV10-2 and TRBJ1-5; 7 nucleotides align to TRBD1. The CDR3 extends over 15 amino acids. With V trimmed by 2 bases and J by 8 bases, 9 bases remained unmatched. CDR1 and CDR2 from the germline V gene are WSHSY and SAAADI.

This CDR3 is CGTRGITDTQYF. CDR3 DNA: TGTGGGACTAGGGGCATCACAGATACGCAGTATTTT. The chain recombines TRBV2 with TRBJ2-3, with 7 bases identical to TRBD2. This CDR3 comprises 12 residues. Germline lookup yields CDR1 SNHLY and CDR2 FYNNEI.

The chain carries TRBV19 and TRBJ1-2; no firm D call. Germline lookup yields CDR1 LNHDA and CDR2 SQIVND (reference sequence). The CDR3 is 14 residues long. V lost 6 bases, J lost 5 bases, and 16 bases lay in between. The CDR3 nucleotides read TGTGCCAGTAGCACCGATCAGGAATGGTATGGCTACACCTTC. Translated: CASSTDQEWYGYTF.

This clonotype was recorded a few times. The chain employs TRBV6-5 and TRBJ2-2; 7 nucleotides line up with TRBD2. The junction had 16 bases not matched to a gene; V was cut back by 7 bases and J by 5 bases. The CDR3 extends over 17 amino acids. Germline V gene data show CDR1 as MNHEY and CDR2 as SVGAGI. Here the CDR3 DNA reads TGTGCCAGCATCCAAGAGAGAGGCGGGAGTCGTACCGGGGAGCTGTTTTTT. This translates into CASIQERGGSRTGELFF.

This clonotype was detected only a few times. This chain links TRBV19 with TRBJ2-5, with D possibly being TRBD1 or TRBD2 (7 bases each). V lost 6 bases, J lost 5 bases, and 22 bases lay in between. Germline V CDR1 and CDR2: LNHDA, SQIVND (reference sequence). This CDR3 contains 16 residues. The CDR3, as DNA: TGTGCCAGTAGGAGGGGGCTTGGCGGGAGCCTTGAGACCCAGTACTTC. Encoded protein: CASRRGLGGSLETQYF.

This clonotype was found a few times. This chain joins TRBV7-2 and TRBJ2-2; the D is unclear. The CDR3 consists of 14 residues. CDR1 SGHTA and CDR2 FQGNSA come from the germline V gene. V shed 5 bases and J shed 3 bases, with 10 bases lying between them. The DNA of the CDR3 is TGTGCCAGCAGCCCCCGCCCTCACACCGGGGAGCTGTTTTTT. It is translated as CASSPRPHTGELFF.